This T cell receptor beta chain was recorded in a study of Ad26.COV2.S vaccination and SARS-CoV-2 variants. The germline V gene encodes CDR1 LGHNA and CDR2 YNFKEQ. Trimming removed 4 bases at V and 0 bases at J, with 13 bases between. The CDR3 is made up of 16 amino acids. Profiled with immunoSEQ multiplex PCR; TCRdb holds only in-frame clones, not every one. The sample has 300,000 to 350,000 clones; 88% are singletons. Treatment noted: 19 received Ad26.COV2.S at low or high dose, single or two shots; about 5 received placebo; per-sample allocation not given. The samples were gathered on day 63 after the first injection of vaccine or placebo.

The chain recombines TRBV4-2 with TRBJ2-1; no clear D. The sequenced sample was peripheral blood, obtained in a trial of Ad26.COV2.S vaccine versus placebo. This TCR was recovered from a person aged 18-65 years who received the Ad26.COV2.S COVID-19 vaccine or a placebo. The CDR3 reads CASSPKGFSSYNEQFF. In DNA form, the CDR3 reads TGTGCCAGCAGCCCTAAAGGCTTCAGCTCCTACAATGAGCAGTTCTTC.